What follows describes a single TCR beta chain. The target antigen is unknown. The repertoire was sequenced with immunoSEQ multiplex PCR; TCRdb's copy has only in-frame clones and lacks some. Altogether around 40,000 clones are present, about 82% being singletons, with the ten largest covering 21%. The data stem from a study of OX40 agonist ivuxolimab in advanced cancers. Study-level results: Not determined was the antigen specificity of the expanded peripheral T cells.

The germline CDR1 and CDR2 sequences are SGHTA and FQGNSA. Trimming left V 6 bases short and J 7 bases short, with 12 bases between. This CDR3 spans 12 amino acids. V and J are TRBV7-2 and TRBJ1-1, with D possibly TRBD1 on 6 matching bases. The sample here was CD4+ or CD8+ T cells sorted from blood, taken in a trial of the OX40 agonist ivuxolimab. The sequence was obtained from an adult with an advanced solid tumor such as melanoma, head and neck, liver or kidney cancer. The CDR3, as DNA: TGTGCCAGCAGTACGGACAGCCTTGAAGCTTTCTTT. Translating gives CASSTDSLEAFF.